These T cell receptor beta chains were read from a single sample in a study of blood T cell repertoires in COVID-19. TCRdb's table, derived via immunoSEQ multiplex PCR, lists solely in-frame clones and lacks some. The repertoire includes approximately 410,000 clones, more than 80% of them detected once, and 1.4% to 1.5% sits in the top ten. The sequenced material came from peripheral blood. The receptor set was obtained from a woman in her twenties or thirties with active or convalescent COVID-19. The CDR3 runs from the conserved cysteine through the conserved F or W. Fields, in order: V gene, D gene, J gene, clone size, CDR3 protein, CDR3 DNA. A D gene is named only where the DNA matches it firmly. Only some rows state a clone size, as once, few, many or a class for expanded clones.

v_gene: TRBV7-8
d_gene: TRBD2
j_gene: TRBJ2-7
abundance: few
CDR3aa: CASSLMGLAGVGEQYF
CDR3nt: TGTGCCAGCAGCTTAATGGGACTAGCGGGAGTAGGTGAGCAGTACTTC

v_gene: TRBV3-1/TRBV3-2
d_gene: TRBD1
j_gene: TRBJ1-1
abundance: .
CDR3aa: CASSQAGGLGTEAFF
CDR3nt: TGTGCCAGCAGCCAAGCAGGGGGACTAGGGACTGAAGCTTTCTTT

v_gene: TRBV19
d_gene: TRBD1
j_gene: TRBJ2-7
abundance: .
CDR3aa: CASSISGTGTYEQYF
CDR3nt: TGTGCCAGTAGTATCTCCGGGACAGGCACCTACGAGCAGTACTTC

v_gene: TRBV24-1
d_gene: TRBD2
j_gene: TRBJ2-1
abundance: .
CDR3aa: CATSDKAGVSNEQFF
CDR3nt: TGTGCCACCAGTGATAAGGCGGGAGTGAGCAATGAGCAGTTCTTC

v_gene: TRBV6-6
d_gene: .
j_gene: TRBJ1-2
abundance: .
CDR3aa: CASSYRSGGDNYGYTF
CDR3nt: TGTGCCAGCAGTTACCGATCCGGGGGAGACAACTATGGCTACACCTTC

v_gene: TRBV12-3/TRBV12-4
d_gene: .
j_gene: TRBJ2-7
abundance: once
CDR3aa: CASSLERTYEQYF
CDR3nt: TGTGCCAGCAGTTTAGAGAGGACCTACGAGCAGTACTTC

v_gene: TRBV19
d_gene: .
j_gene: TRBJ1-1
abundance: few
CDR3aa: CASSYRDLMNTEAFF
CDR3nt: TGTGCCAGTAGTTACAGGGATCTCATGAACACTGAAGCTTTCTTT

v_gene: TRBV5-1
d_gene: .
j_gene: TRBJ2-2
abundance: .
CDR3aa: CASRLSGSGELFF
CDR3nt: TGCGCCAGCAGATTATCGGGGTCCGGGGAGCTGTTTTTT

v_gene: TRBV11-2
d_gene: .
j_gene: TRBJ1-1
abundance: once
CDR3aa: CASSQPRQKNTEAFF
CDR3nt: TGTGCCAGCAGCCAACCAAGACAGAAGAACACTGAAGCTTTCTTT

v_gene: TRBV25-1
d_gene: TRBD1
j_gene: TRBJ1-2
abundance: .
CDR3aa: CASSNPGTGGVGYGYTF
CDR3nt: TGTGCCAGCAGTAATCCCGGGACAGGGGGTGTGGGTTATGGCTACACCTTC

v_gene: TRBV9
d_gene: .
j_gene: TRBJ1-1
abundance: .
CDR3aa: CASSEQVRTEAFF
CDR3nt: TGTGCCAGCAGCGAACAGGTTCGCACTGAAGCTTTCTTT

v_gene: TRBV6-5
d_gene: .
j_gene: TRBJ1-1
abundance: .
CDR3aa: CASRTITGNTEAFF
CDR3nt: TGTGCCAGCAGAACGATAACAGGAAACACTGAAGCTTTCTTT

v_gene: TRBV6-6
d_gene: .
j_gene: TRBJ1-1
abundance: .
CDR3aa: CASQRLGIYTEAFF
CDR3nt: TGTGCCAGCCAAAGGCTCGGGATTTACACTGAAGCTTTCTTT

v_gene: TRBV10-2
d_gene: .
j_gene: TRBJ1-1
abundance: .
CDR3aa: CASSYLGHTEAFF
CDR3nt: TGCGCCAGCAGTTACTTAGGACATACTGAAGCTTTCTTT

v_gene: TRBV5-1
d_gene: .
j_gene: TRBJ1-4
abundance: .
CDR3aa: CASSLLTVDNEKLFF
CDR3nt: TGCGCCAGCAGCTTGTTGACAGTGGATAATGAAAAACTGTTTTTT

v_gene: TRBV21-1
d_gene: .
j_gene: TRBJ1-2
abundance: .
CDR3aa: CASSKLHGQPSSSNYGYTF
CDR3nt: TGTGCCAGCAGCAAATTACATGGGCAACCGTCCTCAAGTAACTATGGCTACACCTTC

v_gene: TRBV27
d_gene: TRBD2
j_gene: TRBJ2-1
abundance: .
CDR3aa: CATSPASGVLINYNEQFF
CDR3nt: TGTGCCACCTCCCCCGCTAGCGGGGTCCTGATCAACTACAATGAGCAGTTCTTC

v_gene: TRBV11-2
d_gene: TRBD1
j_gene: TRBJ1-3
abundance: .
CDR3aa: CASSTGTGFSGNTIYF
CDR3nt: TGTGCCAGCAGCACCGGGACAGGGTTCTCTGGAAACACCATATATTTT

v_gene: TRBV14
d_gene: TRBD2
j_gene: TRBJ2-1
abundance: .
CDR3aa: CASSPVPRSLAGGSYNEQFF
CDR3nt: TGTGCCAGCAGCCCGGTACCTAGAAGTCTAGCGGGAGGATCCTACAATGAGCAGTTCTTC

v_gene: TRBV30
d_gene: .
j_gene: TRBJ1-2
abundance: .
CDR3aa: CAWSVPVYGYTF
CDR3nt: TGTGCCTGGAGTGTACCGGTGTATGGCTACACCTTC